The 26 T cell receptor beta chains listed next were all sequenced from one sample in a study of cytomegalovirus exposure and HLA in healthy donors (dated by TCRdb to about 2017). Preparation of the library involved the immunoSEQ multiplex PCR assay. The multiplex PCR relied on a mix of 60 forward primers for TCR Vbeta segments and 13 reverse primers for TCR Jbeta segments. The source is immuneACCESS, and TCRdb retained only in-frame sequences with V and J called. Part of the clones is not carried over; for the studies checked, unresolved V genes explain less than half of this, and the remainder is unexplained. This sample has approximately 82,000 clones in its table, and over 9% of those were observed once. The ten largest clonotypes hold about 25% of the sample. Specimen: PBMCs. These receptors were collected from a man in his sixties in good health and CMV-seropositive.

This clone was counted only a few times. The chain carries TRBV18 and TRBJ2-5, with D tentatively TRBD1 (6 bases). V shed 1 base and J shed 2 bases, with 14 bases lying between them. The germline gives CDR1 KGHSH, CDR2 LQKENI. The CDR3 extends over 16 amino acids. This CDR3 reads CASSPQNRDIQETQYF. The CDR3 DNA sequence: TGTGCCAGCTCACCACAGAACCGGGACATACAAGAGACCCAGTACTTC.

The chain recombines TRBV5-8 with TRBJ2-7; D is ambiguous. Germline CDR1 and CDR2: SGHTS and YDEGEE. The CDR3 contains 11 residues. Deletions cut 0 bases from V and 7 bases from J, with 5 bases between. CDR3 sequence reads: CASSLVGEQYV. CDR3 bases: TGTGCCAGCAGCTTGGTTGGGGAGCAGTACGTC.

As concerns this clone: Relative to the germline gene, one junction end is altered; a read error may explain this. The rearrangement uses TRBV28 and TRBJ1-2; TRBD1 might be the D (5 bases). Germline lookup yields CDR1 MDHEN and CDR2 SYDVKM. The CDR3 loop spans 13 amino acids. The CDR3 bases are TGTGCCAGCAGTTTCACGGCGCTACTGCAGGACATCTTC. This sequence encodes CASSFTALLQDIF.

This rearrangement joins TRBV19 to TRBJ1-5; D ambiguous. The CDR3 spans 16 residues. Germline V CDR1 and CDR2: LNHDA, SQIVND (reference sequence). Trimming cost V 3 bases and J 5 bases, with 17 bases left between them. The CDR3 loop reads CASSMAPGEGYQPQHF. CDR3 coding DNA: TGTGCCAGTAGTATGGCCCCGGGCGAGGGATATCAGCCCCAGCATTTT.

This clone was observed a few times. The chain combines TRBV9 with TRBJ1-1, with a tentative D call TRBD1 (5 bases). V shed 3 bases and J shed 4 bases, with 10 bases lying between them. The CDR3 covers 13 residues. Germline assignment: CDR1 SGDLS and CDR2 YYNGEE. CDR3 coding DNA: TGTGCCAGCAGCGGGGGGAGGGGCACTGAAGCTTTCTTT. Protein: CASSGGRGTEAFF.

This clone has only a few counts. The chain employs TRBV9 and TRBJ1-1, with D perhaps matching TRBD1 (5 bases). The V gene lost 4 bases and the J gene lost 4 bases, with 17 bases spanning the gap. Germline CDR1 and CDR2: SGDLS and YYNGEE. The CDR3 length is 15 residues. CDR3 loop: CASSTMGGQATEAFF. For the CDR3, the DNA is TGTGCCAGCAGCACAATGGGGGGTCAGGCCACTGAAGCTTTCTTT. Complete variable domain (other parts from reference TRBV9 and TRBJ1-1): DSGVTQTPKHLITATGQRVTLRCSPRSGDLSVYWYQQSLDQGLQFLIQYYNGEERAKGNILERFSAQQFPDLHSELNLSSLELGDSALYFCASSTMGGQATEAFFGQGTRLTVV.

Of note for this clone: At the DNA level, this CDR3 is encoded by other sequences in the same sample as well. This chain links TRBV7-2 with TRBJ2-3; 7 nucleotides match TRBD2. The germline CDR1 and CDR2 sequences are SGHTA and FQGNSA. This CDR3 is 16 amino acids long. The V segment lost 1 base and the J segment 0 bases; nucleotides outside the gene matches: 4. CDR3 DNA: TGTGCCAGCAGCTTAGAGCCTAGCGGCAGCACAGATACGCAGTATTTT. Translation gives CASSLEPSGSTDTQYF.

In DNA, the CDR3 is TGTGCCAGCTCATCAGGGCCCTCTGGGGCCAACGTCCTGACTTTC. Its protein is CASSSGPSGANVLTF. This chain links TRBV18 with TRBJ2-6; tentatively, D is TRBD1 (5 bases). V was cut by 5 bases and J by 0 bases, with 8 bases left in between. From germline, CDR1 is KGHSH and CDR2 LQKENI. This CDR3 is built from 15 residues.

The rearrangement joins TRBV28 to TRBJ1-3; 7 bases are a match to TRBD1. The CDR3 totals 17 residues. Germline lookup yields CDR1 MDHEN and CDR2 SYDVKM. Germline trimming cut 1 base from V and 0 bases from J; bases unmatched to any gene: 6. The CDR3 DNA reads as TGTGCCAGCAGTTTATCGGACAGGCCCCTCTCTGGAAACACCATATATTTT. This gives the protein CASSLSDRPLSGNTIYF. Complete variable domain (other parts from reference TRBV28 and TRBJ1-3): DVKVTQSSRYLVKRTGEKVFLECVQDMDHENMFWYRQDPGLGLRLIYFSYDVKMKEKGDIPEGYSVSREKKERFSLILESASTNQTSMYLCASSLSDRPLSGNTIYFGEGSWLTVV.

V gene TRBV5-1 combines with J gene TRBJ2-5; maybe TRBD1 (6 bases). The V gene lost 3 bases and the J gene lost 1 base, with 13 bases spanning the gap. This CDR3 region has 15 residues. The germline gives CDR1 SGHRS, CDR2 YFSETQ. CDR3 nucleotides: TGCGCCAGCAGCTCGGACAGCCCAGGCCAAGAGACCCAGTACTTC. Protein product: CASSSDSPGQETQYF.

This clone came up a few times. This sequence joins TRBV7-9 and TRBJ2-5, with TRBD2 matching 13 bases. J was trimmed by 2 bases and V by 5 bases; bases with no gene match: 5. Per the germline V gene, CDR1 is SEHNR and CDR2 is FQNEAQ (reference sequence). The CDR3 contains 16 residues. The DNA for the CDR3 is TGTGCCAGCAGCCTGGGACTAGCGGGACCACAAGAGACCCAGTACTTC. Residues: CASSLGLAGPQETQYF.

This clone was observed a few times. The chain combines TRBV27 with TRBJ1-5; D gene unclear. V was shortened by 3 bases and J by 2 bases, with 20 bases between the two germline ends. The CDR3 length is 18 residues. Germline assignment: CDR1 MNHEY and CDR2 SMNVEV (reference sequence). DNA for the CDR3: TGTGCCAGCAGTTTTCCTCGGGAGAGAAGTAGGTGCAATCAGCCCCAGCATTTT. Translating it yields CASSFPRERSRCNQPQHF.

This chain links TRBV19 with TRBJ2-1; 11 positions agree with TRBD1. With 6 bases clipped from V and 8 bases from J, the junction kept 3 bases outside the gene matches. This CDR3 comprises 13 residues. Germline lookup yields CDR1 LNHDA and CDR2 SQIVND (reference sequence). In nucleotides, the CDR3 is TGTGCCAGTAGGGACAGGGGGCTGGATGAGCAGTTCTTC. This gives the protein CASRDRGLDEQFF.

The rearrangement joins TRBV5-1 to TRBJ2-7; possible D gene TRBD2, 6 bases. From germline, CDR1 is SGHRS and CDR2 YFSETQ. There are 15 residues in the CDR3. Deletions cut 0 bases from V and 3 bases from J, with 13 bases between. CDR3 nucleotides: TGCGCCAGCAGCTTGGCCGCGGGGCCCAACTACGAGCAGTACGTC. Residues: CASSLAAGPNYEQYV.

This clone was counted a few times. The J gene is TRBJ1-1, the V gene TRBV7-2, with D maybe TRBD1 (5 bases). V was clipped by 5 bases and J by 1 base, with 14 bases between them. Per the germline V gene, CDR1 is SGHTA and CDR2 is FQGNSA. The CDR3 sequence is 15 residues long. CDR3 nucleotides: TGTGCCAGCAGCCCAGGCCCAGGGCGGAACACTGAAGCTTTCTTT. Translated: CASSPGPGRNTEAFF.

The CDR3 bases are TGCGCCAGCACTTTGGGGGACAGCGGGCAGACCCAGTACTTC. Translated, it gives CASTLGDSGQTQYF. The rearrangement links TRBV5-1 to TRBJ2-5; D might be TRBD1 (7 bases). The germline V and J ends were trimmed by 6 bases and 6 bases, with 18 bases remaining between them. The germline V gene encodes CDR1 SGHRS and CDR2 YFSETQ. CDR3 length: 14 residues.

This clone was observed a few times. The chain employs TRBV2 and TRBJ2-2; D not certain. Trimming removed 5 bases from V and 0 bases from J, with 13 bases in between. The length of the CDR3 is 16 residues. In germline, CDR1 is SNHLY, CDR2 FYNNEI. In nucleotides, the CDR3 is TGTGCCAGCAGTCGGTCCCGACTCTCGAACACCGGGGAGCTGTTTTTT. It specifies CASSRSRLSNTGELFF.

This clone was seen a few times. The chain joins TRBV9 to TRBJ1-2, with TRBD1 as a possible D gene (5 bases). Germline CDR1 and CDR2: SGDLS and YYNGEE. Trimming cost V 0 bases and J 3 bases, with 9 bases left between them. CDR3 length: 14 residues. In nucleotides, the CDR3 is TGTGCCAGCAGCGTAGTGGGGGGGGACTATGGCTACACCTTC. Protein sequence: CASSVVGGDYGYTF.

This clone was seen a handful of times. This rearrangement joins TRBV19 to TRBJ2-2; D is unclear. V was clipped by 6 bases and J by 9 bases, with 11 bases between them. CDR1 LNHDA and CDR2 SQIVND come from the germline V gene (reference sequence). The CDR3 is made up of 12 amino acids. CDR3 DNA sequence: TGTGCCAGTAGCCGCGGCAAAAGGGAGCTGTTTTTT. Amino acid sequence: CASSRGKRELFF.

The chain recombines TRBV30 with TRBJ1-5, with no clear D. V gave up 0 bases and J gave up 1 base, with 10 bases separating them. Germline V gene lookup returns CDR1 GTSNPN and CDR2 SVGIG (reference sequence). The CDR3 has 15 amino acids. The CDR3 spells CAWSVGSRSNQPQHF. CDR3 DNA sequence: TGTGCCTGGAGTGTAGGCAGCAGGAGCAATCAGCCCCAGCATTTT.

CDR3 region: CASSETGGTGRAEAFF. CDR3 DNA sequence: TGTGCCAGTAGCGAAACCGGTGGGACAGGAAGGGCCGAAGCTTTCTTT. This chain links TRBV19 with TRBJ1-1; TRBD1 aligns across 8 bases. This CDR3 is 16 amino acids long. Losses at the gene ends were 6 bases for V and 8 bases for J; bases not matched to a gene: 17. Looked up from germline, CDR1 is LNHDA and CDR2 is SQIVND (reference sequence).

The CDR3: CASSPGYGNTEAFF. CDR3 nucleotide sequence: TGTGCCAGCAGCCCAGGATATGGGAACACTGAAGCTTTCTTT. The chain joins TRBV7-9 to TRBJ1-1; D is undetermined. Germline V gene data show CDR1 as SEHNR and CDR2 as FQNEAQ (reference sequence). The CDR3 has 14 amino acids. Trimming took 5 bases from V and 1 from J, leaving 11 bases between them.

This sequence joins TRBV7-3 and TRBJ2-5; TRBD2 aligns across 9 bases. CDR3 length: 17 residues. V shed 5 bases and J 1 base; nucleotides not matched to a gene: 11. From germline, CDR1 is SGHTA and CDR2 FQGTGA. The CDR3 nucleotides read TGTGCCAGCAGCCCCGGGAGCGGGGGGCTAGTCCAAGAGACCCAGTACTTC. It is translated as CASSPGSGGLVQETQYF.

This sequence joins TRBV5-1 and TRBJ2-7; 8 bases are a match to TRBD1. The CDR3 is made up of 15 amino acids. The ends lost 0 bases at V and 4 bases at J; junction bases unmatched: 6. CDR1 is SGHRS, CDR2 YFSETQ, per germline. The CDR3 reads CASSLGDRGQYEQYV. DNA for the CDR3: TGCGCCAGCAGCTTGGGAGACAGGGGCCAATACGAGCAGTACGTC.

The chain links TRBV10-1 to TRBJ2-5; 8 nucleotides match TRBD2. The CDR3 runs 15 residues. The ends lost 3 bases at V and 5 bases at J; junction bases unmatched: 8. The germline CDR1 and CDR2 sequences are WNHNN and SYGVQD (reference sequence). CDR3 region: CASSDSQGTRETQYF. The DNA of the CDR3 is TGCGCCAGCAGTGACTCGCAGGGGACTAGGGAGACCCAGTACTTC.

V usage is TRBV18 and J usage is TRBJ1-2; possible D gene TRBD1, 6 bases. V lost 2 bases to trimming and J lost 3 bases, with 13 bases between them. From germline, CDR1 is KGHSH and CDR2 LQKENI. The CDR3 covers 15 residues. The CDR3 loop is CASSPEQGVDYGYTF. The CDR3 nucleotides are TGTGCCAGCTCACCAGAACAGGGAGTGGACTATGGCTACACCTTC.